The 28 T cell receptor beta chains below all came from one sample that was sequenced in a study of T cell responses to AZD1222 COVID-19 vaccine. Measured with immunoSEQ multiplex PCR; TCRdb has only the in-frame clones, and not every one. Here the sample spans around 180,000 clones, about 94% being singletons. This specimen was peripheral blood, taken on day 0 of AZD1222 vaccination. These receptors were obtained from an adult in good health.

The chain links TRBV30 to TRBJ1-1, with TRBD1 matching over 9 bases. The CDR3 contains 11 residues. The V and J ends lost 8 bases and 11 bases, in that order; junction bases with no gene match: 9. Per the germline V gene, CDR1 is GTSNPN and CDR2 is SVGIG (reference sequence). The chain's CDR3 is CAGRDRELAFF. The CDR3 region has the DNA TGTGCCGGCAGGGACAGGGAATTGGCTTTCTTT.

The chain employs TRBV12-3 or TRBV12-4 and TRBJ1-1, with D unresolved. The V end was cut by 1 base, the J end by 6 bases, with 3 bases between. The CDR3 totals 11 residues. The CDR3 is CASSLGAEAFF. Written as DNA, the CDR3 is TGTGCCAGCAGTTTAGGGGCTGAAGCTTTCTTT.

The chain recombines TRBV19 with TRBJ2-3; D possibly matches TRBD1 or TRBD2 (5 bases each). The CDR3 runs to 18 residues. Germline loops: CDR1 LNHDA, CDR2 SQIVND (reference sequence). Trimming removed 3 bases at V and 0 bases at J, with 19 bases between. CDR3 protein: CASSMGVPRTASTDTQYF. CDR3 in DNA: TGTGCCAGTAGTATGGGGGTCCCCCGGACGGCTAGCACAGATACGCAGTATTTT.

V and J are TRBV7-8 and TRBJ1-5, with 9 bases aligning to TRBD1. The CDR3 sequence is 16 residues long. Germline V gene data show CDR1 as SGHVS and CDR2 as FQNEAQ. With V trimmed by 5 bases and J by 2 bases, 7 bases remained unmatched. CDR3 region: CASSPQWDRGNQPQHF. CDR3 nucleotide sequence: TGTGCCAGCAGCCCGCAATGGGACAGGGGCAATCAGCCCCAGCATTTT. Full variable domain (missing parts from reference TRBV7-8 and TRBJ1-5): GAGVSQSPRYKVAKRGQDVALRCDPISGHVSLFWYQQALGQGPEFLTYFQNEAQLDKSGLPSDRFFAERPEGSVSTLKIQRTQQEDSAVYLCASSPQWDRGNQPQHFGDGTRLSIL.

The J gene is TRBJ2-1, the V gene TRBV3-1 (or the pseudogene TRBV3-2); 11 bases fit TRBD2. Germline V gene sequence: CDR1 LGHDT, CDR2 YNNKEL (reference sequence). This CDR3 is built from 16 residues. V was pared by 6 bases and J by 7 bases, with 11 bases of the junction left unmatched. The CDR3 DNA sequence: TGTGCCAGCAGGGAAGCGGCTAGCGGGAGGACAAATGAGCAGTTCTTC. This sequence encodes CASREAASGRTNEQFF.

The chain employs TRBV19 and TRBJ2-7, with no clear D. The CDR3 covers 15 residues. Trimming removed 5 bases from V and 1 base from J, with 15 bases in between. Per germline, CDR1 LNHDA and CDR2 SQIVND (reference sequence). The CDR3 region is CASSATPDGSYEQYF. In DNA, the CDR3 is TGTGCCAGTAGTGCGACTCCGGACGGTTCCTACGAGCAGTACTTC. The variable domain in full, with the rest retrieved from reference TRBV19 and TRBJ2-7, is DGGITQSPKYLFRKEGQNVTLSCEQNLNHDAMYWYRQDPGQGLRLIYYSQIVNDFQKGDIAEGYSVSREKKESFPLTVTSAQKNPTAFYLCASSATPDGSYEQYFGPGTRLTVT.

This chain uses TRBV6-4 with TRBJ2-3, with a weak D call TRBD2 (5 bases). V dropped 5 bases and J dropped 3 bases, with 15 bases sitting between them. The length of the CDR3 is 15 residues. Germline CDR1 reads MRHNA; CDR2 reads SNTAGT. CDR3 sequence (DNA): TGTGCCAGCAGTTTGTCCTCCCGGGGAACAGATACGCAGTATTTT. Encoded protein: CASSLSSRGTDTQYF.

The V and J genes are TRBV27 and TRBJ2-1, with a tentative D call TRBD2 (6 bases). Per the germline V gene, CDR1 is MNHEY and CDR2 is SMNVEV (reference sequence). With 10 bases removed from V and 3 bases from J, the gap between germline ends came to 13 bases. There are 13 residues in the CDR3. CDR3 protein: CATLGSSYNEQFF. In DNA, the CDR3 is TGTGCCACCCTCGGGAGTAGCTACAATGAGCAGTTCTTC.

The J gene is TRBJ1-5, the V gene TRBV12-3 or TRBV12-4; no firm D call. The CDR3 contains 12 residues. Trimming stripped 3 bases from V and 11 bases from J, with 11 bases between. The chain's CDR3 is CASSFFRTAQHF. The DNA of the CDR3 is TGTGCCAGCAGTTTCTTCCGAACGGCCCAGCATTTT.

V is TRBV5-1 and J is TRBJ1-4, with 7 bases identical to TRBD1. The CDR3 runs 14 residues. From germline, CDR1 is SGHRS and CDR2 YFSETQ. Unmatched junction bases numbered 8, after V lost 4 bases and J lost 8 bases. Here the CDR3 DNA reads TGCGCCAGCAGCAGACAGGGATCGGTCGAAAAACTGTTTTTT. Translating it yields CASSRQGSVEKLFF.

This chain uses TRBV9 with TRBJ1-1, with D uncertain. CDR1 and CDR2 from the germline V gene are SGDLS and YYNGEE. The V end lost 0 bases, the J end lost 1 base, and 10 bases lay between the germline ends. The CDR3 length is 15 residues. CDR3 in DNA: TGTGCCAGCAGCGTAGGTTTAGGAGGGAACACTGAAGCTTTCTTT. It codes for CASSVGLGGNTEAFF.

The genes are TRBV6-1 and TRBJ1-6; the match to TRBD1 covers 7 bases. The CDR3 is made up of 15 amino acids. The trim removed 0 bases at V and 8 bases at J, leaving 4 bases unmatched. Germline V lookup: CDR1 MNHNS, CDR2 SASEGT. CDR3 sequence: CASSEAGDRYSPLHF. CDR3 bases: TGTGCCAGCAGTGAAGCGGGGGACAGATATTCACCCCTCCACTTT.

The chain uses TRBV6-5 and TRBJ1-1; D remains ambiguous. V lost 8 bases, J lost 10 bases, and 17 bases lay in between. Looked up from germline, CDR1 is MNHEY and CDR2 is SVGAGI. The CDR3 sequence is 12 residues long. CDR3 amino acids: CASQRVGSGAFF. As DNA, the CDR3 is TGTGCCAGCCAAAGAGTGGGATCTGGAGCTTTCTTT.

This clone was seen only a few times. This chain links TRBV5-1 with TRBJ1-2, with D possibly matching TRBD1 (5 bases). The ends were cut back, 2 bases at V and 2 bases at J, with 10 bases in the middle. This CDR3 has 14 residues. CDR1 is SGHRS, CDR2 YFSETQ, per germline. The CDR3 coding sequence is TGCGCCAGCAGCTTAGGGGACCGAAACTATGGCTACACCTTC. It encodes CASSLGDRNYGYTF.

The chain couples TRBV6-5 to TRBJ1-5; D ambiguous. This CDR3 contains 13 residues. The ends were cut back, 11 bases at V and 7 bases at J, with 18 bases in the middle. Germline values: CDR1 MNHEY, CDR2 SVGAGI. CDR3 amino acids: CAGRTGLGQPQHF. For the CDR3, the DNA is TGTGCCGGTCGTACGGGGTTGGGGCAGCCCCAGCATTTT.

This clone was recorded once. The CDR3 DNA reads as TGTGCCAGCAGTTTCCCCAGGACTAATGAGCAGTTCTTC. As protein: CASSFPRTNEQFF. The chain combines TRBV28 with TRBJ2-1; maybe TRBD2 (5 bases). Trimming shortened V by 3 bases and J by 7 bases, and 10 bases separated the two germline ends. Per the germline V gene, CDR1 is MDHEN and CDR2 is SYDVKM. CDR3 length equals 13 residues.

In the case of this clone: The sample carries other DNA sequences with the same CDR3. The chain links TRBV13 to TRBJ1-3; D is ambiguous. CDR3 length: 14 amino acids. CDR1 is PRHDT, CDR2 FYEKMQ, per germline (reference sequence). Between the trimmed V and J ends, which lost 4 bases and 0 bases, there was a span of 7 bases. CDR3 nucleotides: TGTGCCAGCAGCTCAGGTAGCTCTGGAAACACCATATATTTT. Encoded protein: CASSSGSSGNTIYF. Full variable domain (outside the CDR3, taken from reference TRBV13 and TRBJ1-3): AAGVIQSPRHLIKEKRETATLKCYPIPRHDTVYWYQQGPGQDPQFLISFYEKMQSDKGSIPDRFSAQQFSDYHSELNMSSLELGDSALYFCASSSGSSGNTIYFGEGSWLTVV.

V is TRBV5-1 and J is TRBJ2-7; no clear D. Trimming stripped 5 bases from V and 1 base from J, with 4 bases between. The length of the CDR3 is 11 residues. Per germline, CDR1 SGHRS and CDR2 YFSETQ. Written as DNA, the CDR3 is TGCGCCAGCAGGGGTTCCTACGAGCAGTACTTC. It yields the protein CASRGSYEQYF.

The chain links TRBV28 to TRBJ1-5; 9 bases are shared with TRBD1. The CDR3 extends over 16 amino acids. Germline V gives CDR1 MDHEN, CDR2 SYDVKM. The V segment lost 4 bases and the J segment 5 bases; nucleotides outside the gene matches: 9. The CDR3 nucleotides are TGTGCCAGCAGTTGGACAGGGGCCCTTCGGGATCAGCCCCAGCATTTT. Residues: CASSWTGALRDQPQHF.

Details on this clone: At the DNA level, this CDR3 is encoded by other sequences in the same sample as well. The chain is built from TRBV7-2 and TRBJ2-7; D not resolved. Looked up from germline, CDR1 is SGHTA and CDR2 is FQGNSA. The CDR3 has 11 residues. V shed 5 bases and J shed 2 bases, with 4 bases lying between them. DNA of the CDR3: TGTGCCAGCAGCCCAGCCTACGAGCAGTACTTC. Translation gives CASSPAYEQYF.

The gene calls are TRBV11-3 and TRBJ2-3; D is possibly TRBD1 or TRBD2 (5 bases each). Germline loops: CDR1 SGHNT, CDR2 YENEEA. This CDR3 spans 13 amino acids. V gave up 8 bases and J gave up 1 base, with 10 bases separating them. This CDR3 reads CASSRGGTDTQYF. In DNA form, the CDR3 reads TGTGCCAGCTCGAGGGGTGGCACAGATACGCAGTATTTT.

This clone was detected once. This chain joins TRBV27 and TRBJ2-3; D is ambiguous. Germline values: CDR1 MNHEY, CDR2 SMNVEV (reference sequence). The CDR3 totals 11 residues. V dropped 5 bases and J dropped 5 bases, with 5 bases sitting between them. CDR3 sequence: CASSGGDTQYF. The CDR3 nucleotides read TGTGCCAGCAGTGGTGGAGATACGCAGTATTTT.

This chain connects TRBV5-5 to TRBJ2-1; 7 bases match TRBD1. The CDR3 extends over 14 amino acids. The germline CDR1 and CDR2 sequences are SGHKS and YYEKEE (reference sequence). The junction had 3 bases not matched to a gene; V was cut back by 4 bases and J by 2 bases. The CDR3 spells CASSRDSTYNEQFF. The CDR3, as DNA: TGTGCCAGCAGCCGGGACAGCACCTACAATGAGCAGTTCTTC.

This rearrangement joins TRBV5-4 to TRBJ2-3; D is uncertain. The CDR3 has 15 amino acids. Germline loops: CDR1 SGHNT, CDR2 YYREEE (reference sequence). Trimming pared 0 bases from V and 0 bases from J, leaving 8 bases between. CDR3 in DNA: TGTGCCAGCAGCTTGGTTGGACCCAGCACAGATACGCAGTATTTT. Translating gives CASSLVGPSTDTQYF.

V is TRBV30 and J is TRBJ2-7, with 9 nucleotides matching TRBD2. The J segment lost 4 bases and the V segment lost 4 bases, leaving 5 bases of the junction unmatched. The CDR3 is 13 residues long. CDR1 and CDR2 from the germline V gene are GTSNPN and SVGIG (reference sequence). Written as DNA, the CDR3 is TGTGCCTGGACGCGGACTAGCGCTTACGAGCAGTACTTC. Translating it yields CAWTRTSAYEQYF.

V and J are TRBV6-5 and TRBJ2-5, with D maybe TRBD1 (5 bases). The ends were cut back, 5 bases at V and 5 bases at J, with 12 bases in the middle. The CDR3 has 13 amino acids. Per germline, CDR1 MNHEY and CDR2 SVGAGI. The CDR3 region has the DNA TGTGCCAGCAGTCGGCAGGGTTCTGAGACCCAGTACTTC. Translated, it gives CASSRQGSETQYF.

The CDR3 region has the DNA TGCGCCAGCAGCCAAGAGTCGGGCATTAGGACAGATACGCAGTATTTT. The encoded protein is CASSQESGIRTDTQYF. J is TRBJ2-3 and V is TRBV4-3; no reliable D call. V was trimmed by 0 bases and J by 3 bases, leaving 13 bases between them. The CDR3 runs 16 residues. CDR1 is LGHNA, CDR2 YSLEER, per germline.

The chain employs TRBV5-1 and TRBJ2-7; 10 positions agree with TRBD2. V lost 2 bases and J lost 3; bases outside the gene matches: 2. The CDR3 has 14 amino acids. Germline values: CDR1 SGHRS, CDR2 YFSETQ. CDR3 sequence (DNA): TGCGCCAGCAGCTTAAAGCGGGAGGGCTACGAGCAGTACTTC. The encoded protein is CASSLKREGYEQYF.